This record covers a single T cell receptor (beta chain). The sample holds a few counts of this clone. The clone's antigen remains unknown. No much larger clonotype is one base removed from it; base qualities were not supplied. TCRbeta CDR3 regions were amplified from genomic DNA by means of the immunoSEQ Assay, a bias-controlled multiplex PCR. The source study handled its data this way. The number of nucleated cells in each sample was estimated from the amplification of reference gene primers within the assay. Sequence reads were collapsed and filtered to measure the absolute abundance of every unique TCRbeta CDR3 rearrangement. For each sample, productive Simpson clonality was calculated as the square root of Simpson's diversity index across productive rearrangements. In TCRdb, the immuneACCESS table is reduced to in-frame sequences with V and J assigned. These tables do not hold every clone; where another copy was compared, an unresolved V gene accounts for under half, and the others remain unexplained. V and J calls and clone size are copied from that table; D and trimming were computed from the DNA. Here the sample has 140,000 to 150,000 clones; approximately 80% occur a single time. In total, the top ten clones hold 10% to 15% of the sample.

Each collaborating institution followed its own protocols to collect whole blood in K2EDTA tubes. For TCRbeta analysis, collaborator samples were shipped as frozen whole blood, as isolated PBMCs, or as DNA extracted from either sample type. The source of the sample is a study of blood T cell repertoires in COVID-19 (dated by TCRdb to between 2020 and 2021). A note on the overall study: Samples covering the acute and convalescent phases of COVID-19 were provided by collaborators in the United States, Italy and Spain. Nearly every sample came with metadata listing a de-identified subject ID, COVID-19 status, age in years and sex. Where HLA class I and class II types were available, the types were taken from metadata supplied by the sample provider, not from assay-based typing. Subjects who had been exposed to COVID-19, were actively infected with it, or had recovered from it provided the deeply sampled blood TCRbeta repertoires that made up the dataset. The repertoires were released in a freely available public database intended as a resource for research on the immune response to SARS-CoV-2. The material from the prospective study consisted of cDNA or gDNA derived from T cells, B-cell-depleted T cells, or PBMCs. Samples came from the ongoing ImmuneRACE study (first 160 participants) plus 1,254 subjects from 6 global collaborators.

The paper's findings and limits, for the study overall: The amount of clinical and demographic metadata varied by source and participant and was provided uncurated.

CDR3 length: 15 amino acids, cysteine to phenylalanine. The sequence is cut down to CDR3 DNA, 45 bases in frame from base 1. The CDR1 and CDR2 encoded by the germline V gene (reference sequence) are SGHAT and FQDESV. Deletion took 4 bases off V and 5 bases off J, with a span of 18 bases between the germline ends. The clonotype originates from a man aged 60-69 years with active or convalescent COVID-19. The chain couples TRBV11-1 to TRBJ2-7, with no confidently assigned D gene. The sample was peripheral blood. DNA sequence: TGTGCCAGCAGCTCAACTACCTCCCGCGTGGACGAGCAGTACTTC. Its amino acids are CASSSTTSRVDEQYF.